This TCR beta chain was recovered during a study of radiation and T cells in renal cell carcinoma. Some clones are missing from TCRdb's copy, which holds only in-frame ones; the method was immunoSEQ multiplex PCR. The sample lists about 23,000 clones, approximately 54% seen once, with roughly 20% in the top ten. Treatment indicated: treatment-naive control, cytoreductive nephrectomy. Control tumors came from a handful of females and 11 to 12 males, aged roughly 40 to 82. Study-wide findings and caveats: Irradiated tumors had higher TCR clonality than control tumors. Irradiated tumors held more dominant CDR3 motifs than control tumors. Sampling covered only around 0.98 g of each tumor.

V dropped 3 bases and J dropped 0 bases, with 8 bases sitting between them. CDR1 is GTSNPN and CDR2 is SVGIG in the germline V gene (reference sequence). The CDR3 length is 13 residues. This clone was detected only a few times. Its specificity is not known. The sequencing here drew on tumor tissue, taken from a patient whose treatment was nephrectomy without radiotherapy. The clonotype originates from a human donor with renal cell carcinoma. This rearrangement joins TRBV30 to TRBJ1-1; tentatively, D is TRBD1 (5 bases). For the CDR3, the DNA is TGTGCCTGGAGCAGGGACCTGAACACTGAAGCTTTCTTT. It yields the protein CAWSRDLNTEAFF. Filled out from reference TRBV30 and TRBJ1-1, the complete variable domain reads SQTIHQWPATLVQPVGSPLSLECTVEGTSNPNLYWYRQAAGRGLQLLFYSVGIGQISSEVPQNLSASRPQDRQFILSSKKLLLSDSGFYLCAWSRDLNTEAFFGQGTRLTVV.